This T cell receptor beta chain was sequenced during a study of shared clonotypes between healthy human individuals. Study-wide context: Per donor, CD8 memory used one plate, CD8 naive used two, CD4 memory used three and CD4 naive used three.

Germline V gene sequence: CDR1 SEHNR, CDR2 FQNEAQ (reference sequence). V was pared by 1 base and J by 7 bases, with 11 bases between. The CDR3 runs to 13 residues. CD8 cells regarded as naive lacked CD45RO, were positively chosen for CCR7, and omitted terminally differentiated effector memory CD45RA+ cells. Donors were healthy HIV-negative adults without recently reported acute infections or vaccinations. The donor cohort consisted entirely of Caucasian adults residing in Nashville, Tennessee. This clone was seen once. Its cognate antigen is unknown. Study-wide findings and caveats: Shared across a few donors were 5% to 6% of the naive CD4 clonotypes.

The protocol was immunoSEQ multiplex PCR, while the TCRdb copy is restricted to in-frame clones and leaves out a portion. The sample lists about 2 million clones; less than 95% were seen once. The clonotype was recovered from a young man in good health. Sequences were obtained from naive CD8+ T cells sorted from blood. The chain is built from TRBV7-9 and TRBJ2-7; D is undetermined. As DNA, the CDR3 is TGTGCCAGCAGCTTAGTAGGACCCGAAGAGCAGTACTTC. Translating it yields CASSLVGPEEQYF.